Below, 12 T cell receptor beta chains from the same sample are listed, as sequenced in a study of cytomegalovirus exposure and HLA in healthy donors. Primers: 60 Vbeta forward and 13 Jbeta reverse. Sequenced by immunoSEQ multiplex PCR; TCRdb stores in-frame clones only, minus some. In the table there are under 90,000 clones, over 80% of which are singletons. The sequenced material came from PBMCs. Receptor source: a man aged 18 to 30 in good health and CMV-seronegative.

V and J are TRBV11-3 and TRBJ2-7; D is unclear. The CDR3 spans 13 residues. Trimming took off 1 base at V and 7 bases at J, with 11 bases between the two ends. Germline-derived CDR1 and CDR2 are SGHNT and YENEEA. CDR3 loop: CASSLARSGEQYF. In DNA form, the CDR3 reads TGTGCCAGCAGCTTAGCTCGGAGTGGGGAGCAGTACTTC.

The sample holds one count of this clone. Here the CDR3 DNA reads TGCGCCAGCAGCCAAGTATTAGGGGGATGGAAACTGTTTTTT. Its translation: CASSQVLGGWKLFF. This chain joins TRBV4-3 and TRBJ1-4, with D maybe TRBD1 (6 bases). The CDR3 runs 14 residues. The V gene lost 1 base and the J gene lost 11 bases, with 14 bases spanning the gap. Germline V CDR1 and CDR2: LGHNA, YSLEER.

The chain recombines TRBV7-2 with TRBJ1-5, with 8 bases fitting TRBD1. This CDR3 is built from 13 residues. J lost 7 bases, V lost 8 bases, and 7 bases had no gene match. The germline V gene has CDR1 SGHTA and CDR2 FQGNSA. The CDR3 coding sequence is TGTGCCAGCTCAGAGGACAGGGTCCAGCCCCAGCATTTT. Translating gives CASSEDRVQPQHF.

The V call is TRBV4-1, the J call TRBJ1-1; TRBD1 matches at 9 bases. The CDR3 has 15 amino acids. Looked up from germline, CDR1 is MGHRA and CDR2 is YSYEKL. V trimming: 4 bases; J trimming: 0 bases; junction bases outside the gene matches: 3. The CDR3 sequence: CASSPGQGMNTEAFF. Written as DNA, the CDR3 is TGCGCCAGCAGCCCGGGACAGGGTATGAACACTGAAGCTTTCTTT.

The chain carries TRBV11-3 and TRBJ1-1, with D perhaps TRBD1 (5 bases). The length of the CDR3 is 14 residues. Per the germline V gene, CDR1 is SGHNT and CDR2 is YENEEA. V lost 2 bases and J 0 bases, leaving 7 bases between the germline ends. Here the CDR3 reads CASSLSGLNTEAFF. The CDR3 coding sequence is TGTGCCAGCAGCTTATCAGGGCTGAACACTGAAGCTTTCTTT.

This clone was detected only once. The rearrangement uses TRBV19 and TRBJ2-7; D is possibly TRBD1 (6 bases). This CDR3 is 14 amino acids long. Between the trimmed V and J ends, which lost 6 bases and 4 bases, there was a span of 16 bases. Germline assignment: CDR1 LNHDA and CDR2 SQIVND (reference sequence). The chain's CDR3 is CASRPYGTNYEQYF. CDR3 nucleotide sequence: TGTGCCAGTAGACCCTATGGGACAAATTACGAGCAGTACTTC.

V is TRBV28 and J is TRBJ2-7; 7 bases are shared with TRBD2. The CDR3 sequence is 14 residues long. J was trimmed by 4 bases and V by 6 bases; bases with no gene match: 9. CDR1 is MDHEN, CDR2 SYDVKM, per germline. CDR3 sequence: CASRSSGLNYEQYF. The CDR3 coding sequence is TGTGCCAGCAGATCTAGCGGACTCAATTACGAGCAGTACTTC.

The chain employs TRBV7-3 and TRBJ2-5; weak D call: TRBD2 (6 bases). The length of the CDR3 is 14 residues. The germline CDR1 and CDR2 sequences are SGHTA and FQGTGA. Trimming took 5 bases from V and 2 from J, leaving 12 bases between them. The CDR3 reads CASSPEGGQETQYF. The CDR3 DNA follows: TGTGCCAGCAGCCCGGAGGGCGGGCAAGAGACCCAGTACTTC.

The chain joins TRBV7-7 to TRBJ2-5; 10 nucleotides agree with TRBD2. Germline CDR1 SSHAT, CDR2 FNYEAQ (reference sequence). This CDR3 comprises 16 residues. The J segment lost 1 base and the V segment lost 3 bases, leaving 5 bases of the junction unmatched. CDR3 amino acids: CASSFKAGGPQETQYF. CDR3 DNA: TGTGCCAGCAGCTTTAAAGCGGGAGGGCCCCAAGAGACCCAGTACTTC.

This clone was seen only a few times. The chain has TRBV6-5 and TRBJ2-7; a possible D gene is TRBD1 (6 bases). Per the germline V gene, CDR1 is MNHEY and CDR2 is SVGAGI. This CDR3 comprises 14 residues. Trimming took off 6 bases at V and 1 base at J, with 13 bases between the two ends. The CDR3, as DNA: TGTGCCAGCAGGGGGGCTCAGGCGTCCTACGAGCAGTACTTC. Amino acids: CASRGAQASYEQYF.

This clone has only one observation. The V gene is TRBV7-2, the J gene TRBJ2-3; D is undetermined. CDR1 is SGHTA, CDR2 FQGNSA, per germline. With 8 bases removed from V and 2 bases from J, the gap between germline ends came to 8 bases. CDR3 length: 12 amino acids. CDR3 amino acids: CASDTLTDTQYF. As DNA, the CDR3 is TGTGCCAGCGACACGCTCACAGATACGCAGTATTTT.

The chain recombines TRBV7-8 with TRBJ2-7, with TRBD1 matching over 9 bases. The CDR3 has 17 amino acids. Unmatched junction bases numbered 9, after V lost 1 base and J lost 2 bases. Germline V gene sequence: CDR1 SGHVS, CDR2 FQNEAQ. The DNA for the CDR3 is TGTGCCAGCAGCTTAGTTATCGGGACAGGGCCTACCTACGAGCAGTACTTC. Translated: CASSLVIGTGPTYEQYF.